This TCR beta chain appears in the sequencing data of a study of blood T cell repertoires in COVID-19. Study at large: Samples came from the United States, Italy and Spain, spanning acute and convalescent COVID-19. Sources were T cells, B-cell-depleted T cells, or PBMCs; the material itself was cDNA or gDNA.

V was pared by 10 bases and J by 8 bases, with 12 bases between. Looked up from germline, CDR1 is LNHDA and CDR2 is SQIVND (reference sequence). There are 12 residues in the CDR3. Original processing notes: Cell counts per sample came from amplifying reference gene primers. Method: immunoSEQ multiplex PCR; TCRdb's copy keeps in-frame clones and lacks some. V, J and clone size are those of that table, while D and trimming were read from the DNA. The top ten hold roughly 6.8% of the sample, which has some 370,000 clones, 90% seen once. The rearrangement joins TRBV19 to TRBJ1-6; the D gene is possibly TRBD1 (5 bases). The receptor was isolated from a man between 18 and 29 years old with active or convalescent COVID-19. The specimen was peripheral blood. The CDR3 is CATSGDYSPLHF. The CDR3 region has the DNA TGTGCCACCTCGGGGGACTATTCACCCCTCCACTTT.